What follows are 22 T cell receptor beta chains derived from one specimen sequenced in a study of shared clonotypes between healthy human individuals. Clones were sequenced by immunoSEQ multiplex PCR, and TCRdb holds only the in-frame ones, with some missing. The table lists some 1.4 million clones, more than 95% of them singletons, with roughly 1.2% in the top ten. Sequenced: naive CD4+ T cells sorted from blood. Subset here: CD45RA+ positively selected. Receptors originate from a man younger than 40 in good health.

This rearrangement joins TRBV5-4 to TRBJ1-2, with TRBD1 identical over 8 bases. V lost 4 bases, J lost 7 bases, and 9 bases stayed unmatched. This CDR3 is built from 14 residues. CDR1 and CDR2 (germline): SGHNT, YYREEE (reference sequence). CDR3 in DNA: TGTGCCAGCAGCCTTAACGGACAGGGCGGTGGCTACACCTTC. Encoded protein: CASSLNGQGGGYTF.

The CDR3 DNA reads TGTGCCAGCAGCTTGGGACTAGCCGAGTATACGCAGTATTTT. It yields the protein CASSLGLAEYTQYF. This sequence joins TRBV7-2 and TRBJ2-3; 9 positions match TRBD2. Germline CDR1 reads SGHTA; CDR2 reads FQGNSA. After removal of 3 bases from V and 7 bases from J, the junction contained 5 bases not matched to a gene. The CDR3 is 14 amino acids.

Remarks on this clone: The same CDR3 is also encoded by other DNA sequences in this sample. The chain has TRBV6-5 and TRBJ2-7, with D uncertain. Germline V gives CDR1 MNHEY, CDR2 SVGAGI. Trimming took off 0 bases at V and 3 bases at J, with 6 bases between the two ends. This CDR3 has 13 amino acids. The CDR3 DNA follows: TGTGCCAGCAGTTACTCGACCGGCTACGAGCAGTACTTC. Translating it yields CASSYSTGYEQYF.

This sequence joins TRBV28 and TRBJ1-5; 11 nucleotides agree with TRBD1. CDR3 length equals 16 residues. From germline, CDR1 is MDHEN and CDR2 SYDVKM. V lost 5 bases and J lost 6; bases outside the gene matches: 9. The CDR3 DNA sequence: TGTGCCAGCAGTATTCGGGACAGGGGGTTACGTCAGCCCCAGCATTTT. This translates into CASSIRDRGLRQPQHF.

This chain links TRBV29-1 with TRBJ1-2; D unresolved. From germline, CDR1 is SQVTM and CDR2 ANQGSEA. V was cut by 0 bases and J by 9 bases, with 11 bases left in between. There are 12 residues in the CDR3. The CDR3 DNA is TGCAGCGTTGAAGATCTCGGGAGAAGCTACACCTTC. Its translation is CSVEDLGRSYTF.

The gene calls are TRBV5-4 and TRBJ2-2, with D unclear. This CDR3 has 18 residues. CDR1 is SGHNT and CDR2 is YYREEE in the germline V gene (reference sequence). Trimming cost V 0 bases and J 3 bases, with 18 bases left between them. The CDR3 bases are TGTGCCAGCAGCTTGGTTGACGCCCCGGCGAGGTACACCGGGGAGCTGTTTTTT. It encodes CASSLVDAPARYTGELFF.

The chain links TRBV5-1 to TRBJ2-3; 9 positions match TRBD1. Germline V gene lookup returns CDR1 SGHRS and CDR2 YFSETQ. V shed 5 bases and J 3 bases; nucleotides not matched to a gene: 7. The CDR3 totals 15 residues. The CDR3 spells CASSHNRGQTDTQYF. CDR3 coding DNA: TGCGCCAGCAGTCATAACAGGGGGCAGACAGATACGCAGTATTTT.

This rearrangement joins TRBV5-8 to TRBJ2-1, with D uncertain. V lost 5 bases and J 0 bases, leaving 9 bases between the germline ends. There are 14 residues in the CDR3. Germline V gene data show CDR1 as SGHTS and CDR2 as YDEGEE. The CDR3 sequence is CASSLLSSYNEQFF. CDR3 nucleotide sequence: TGTGCCAGCAGTTTACTTAGCTCCTACAATGAGCAGTTCTTC.

This chain connects TRBV29-1 to TRBJ2-7, with 7 bases matching TRBD1. The CDR3 sequence is 16 residues long. J gave up 3 bases and V 3 bases, and 14 bases lay outside the gene matches. CDR1 is SQVTM and CDR2 is ANQGSEA in the germline V gene. CDR3 coding DNA: TGCAGCGTTGACGGGGTGGTTGGACAGGTGGGCTACGAGCAGTACTTC. Protein: CSVDGVVGQVGYEQYF.

This clone came up once. The chain combines TRBV19 with TRBJ2-1; D not resolved. Trimming removed 6 bases at V and 12 bases at J, with 18 bases between. Germline CDR1 LNHDA, CDR2 SQIVND (reference sequence). This CDR3 spans 13 amino acids. CDR3 protein: CASSPTPSAPQFF. The CDR3 bases are TGTGCCAGTAGCCCCACCCCCAGCGCCCCGCAGTTCTTC.

The chain links TRBV10-3 to TRBJ2-3, with D perhaps matching TRBD2 (6 bases). The germline gives CDR1 ENHRY, CDR2 SYGVKD. Trimming took off 2 bases at V and 1 base at J, with 13 bases between the two ends. This CDR3 region has 16 residues. The CDR3 reads CAISEIAGYGTDTQYF. The DNA of the CDR3 is TGTGCCATCAGTGAGATTGCGGGATACGGCACAGATACGCAGTATTTT.

This clone appeared a single time. The rearrangement uses TRBV11-3 and TRBJ2-3; 9 nucleotides line up with TRBD2. The germline V gene encodes CDR1 SGHNT and CDR2 YENEEA. V gave up 2 bases and J gave up 3 bases; unmatched junction bases: 9. The CDR3 runs to 17 residues. For the CDR3, the DNA is TGTGCCAGCAGCTTATCCCTGGGGCTAGCGGGAACAGATACGCAGTATTTT. As protein: CASSLSLGLAGTDTQYF.

The gene calls are TRBV27 and TRBJ2-5; D is unclear. Germline CDR1 MNHEY, CDR2 SMNVEV (reference sequence). V lost 5 bases to trimming and J lost 0 bases, with 10 bases between them. The CDR3 runs 14 residues. This CDR3 is CASSPIQHQETQYF. DNA of the CDR3: TGTGCCAGCAGTCCGATCCAGCACCAAGAGACCCAGTACTTC.

CDR3 bases: TGTGCCAGCAGTGTATCCCCTGGGACAGGGGGCGCTGGGGCTTTCTTT. As protein: CASSVSPGTGGAGAFF. The J gene is TRBJ1-1, the V gene TRBV2, with 12 bases that match TRBD1. V lost 4 bases to trimming and J lost 11 bases; unmatched junction nucleotides: 14. CDR1 is SNHLY, CDR2 FYNNEI, per germline. CDR3 length equals 16 residues.

This clone was detected only once. The sample has other DNA sequences that encode this CDR3 too. The chain recombines TRBV5-4 with TRBJ2-1; D call uncertain. The CDR3 loop spans 14 amino acids. CDR1 is SGHNT, CDR2 YYREEE, per germline (reference sequence). Between the trimmed V and J ends, which lost 0 bases and 2 bases, there was a span of 6 bases. CDR3 bases: TGTGCCAGCAGCTTGGCCGGTGCCTACAATGAGCAGTTCTTC. It yields the protein CASSLAGAYNEQFF.

The rearrangement links TRBV19 to TRBJ2-3; 9 nucleotides line up with TRBD1. This CDR3 region has 15 residues. The J segment lost 4 bases and the V segment lost 4 bases, leaving 6 bases of the junction unmatched. From germline, CDR1 is LNHDA and CDR2 SQIVND (reference sequence). The CDR3 region is CASSNRGRGADTQYF. The CDR3 DNA follows: TGTGCCAGTAGTAACAGGGGGCGGGGTGCAGATACGCAGTATTTT.

This sequence joins TRBV5-1 and TRBJ2-2, with 10 bases matching TRBD2. The CDR3 is made up of 15 amino acids. The V segment lost 2 bases and the J segment 3 bases; nucleotides outside the gene matches: 1. The germline gives CDR1 SGHRS, CDR2 YFSETQ. CDR3 in amino acids: CASSLAGGDTGELFF. CDR3 nucleotide sequence: TGCGCCAGCAGCTTAGCGGGAGGGGACACCGGGGAGCTGTTTTTT.

V gene TRBV27 combines with J gene TRBJ2-6; 8 bases agree with TRBD1. V lost 6 bases and J lost 1; bases outside the gene matches: 17. CDR1 is MNHEY, CDR2 SMNVEV, per germline (reference sequence). The CDR3 contains 20 residues. The CDR3 nucleotides are TGTGCCAGCAGGAATATGGCAGGGGGCGGCGTAGGGTCTGGGGCCAACGTCCTGACTTTC. Translated, it gives CASRNMAGGGVGSGANVLTF.

The chain uses TRBV10-2 and TRBJ1-4; 8 bases line up with TRBD1. Germline CDR1 WSHSY, CDR2 SAAADI. V was clipped by 1 base and J by 7 bases; unmatched bases: 2. This CDR3 contains 14 residues. The CDR3 loop is CASSEWTGFEKLFF. The CDR3 DNA follows: TGCGCCAGCAGTGAGTGGACAGGGTTTGAAAAACTGTTTTTT.

The J gene is TRBJ2-1, the V gene TRBV29-1; 9 nucleotides align to TRBD1. The CDR3 is 17 amino acids. Losses at the gene ends were 0 bases for V and 6 bases for J; bases not matched to a gene: 12. Per germline, CDR1 SQVTM and CDR2 ANQGSEA. DNA for the CDR3: TGCAGCGTTGAAGACCCGACGGACAGGGGATATGGCAATGAGCAGTTCTTC. This sequence encodes CSVEDPTDRGYGNEQFF.

The genes are TRBV5-1 and TRBJ1-4; D is unresolved. This CDR3 comprises 14 residues. V lost 5 bases and J lost 2, with 10 bases in between. Per the germline V gene, CDR1 is SGHRS and CDR2 is YFSETQ. The CDR3 bases are TGCGCCAGCAGAAGCTCGGCGACTAATGAAAAACTGTTTTTT. Protein sequence: CASRSSATNEKLFF.

The CDR3 DNA reads as TGTGCCAGCAGTATTGGACAGGGGATCACTGGAAACACCATATATTTT. This codes for CASSIGQGITGNTIYF. The gene calls are TRBV6-6 and TRBJ1-3; 9 nucleotides align to TRBD1. Germline CDR1 reads MNHNY; CDR2 reads SVGAGI (reference sequence). Unmatched junction bases numbered 7, after V lost 5 bases and J lost 2 bases. The CDR3 is made up of 16 amino acids.